The following is a TCR beta chain sequence with its context. Its antigen is unidentified. V shed 3 bases and J shed 13 bases, with 10 bases lying between them. The CDR3 is 10 residues long. Germline CDR1 DFQATT, CDR2 SNEGSKA (reference sequence). This record belongs to a study of cytotoxic CD8 clonotypes in ibrutinib-treated CLL. Study-wide results and caveats: Age-matched healthy donor levels were exceeded by baseline clonality, which tracked circulating CD8+ T-cell counts. Clonality climbed at ibrutinib response, then dropped toward baseline at progression.

Clones were sequenced by immunoSEQ multiplex PCR, and TCRdb holds only the in-frame ones, with some missing. There are about 140,000 clones in the sample; approximately 90% occur only once, and about a tenth lies in the top ten. TCR beta libraries used about 1.8 micrograms of DNA from cryopreserved PBMCs. Source: PBMCs, taken after 12 months of ibrutinib treatment. The rearrangement links TRBV20-1 to TRBJ2-1; the D gene is possibly TRBD1 (6 bases). This TCR derives from a human donor with chronic lymphocytic leukemia. CDR3 nucleotide sequence: TGCAGTGCTAGTTCGGGACAACAGTTCTTC. It encodes CSASSGQQFF.